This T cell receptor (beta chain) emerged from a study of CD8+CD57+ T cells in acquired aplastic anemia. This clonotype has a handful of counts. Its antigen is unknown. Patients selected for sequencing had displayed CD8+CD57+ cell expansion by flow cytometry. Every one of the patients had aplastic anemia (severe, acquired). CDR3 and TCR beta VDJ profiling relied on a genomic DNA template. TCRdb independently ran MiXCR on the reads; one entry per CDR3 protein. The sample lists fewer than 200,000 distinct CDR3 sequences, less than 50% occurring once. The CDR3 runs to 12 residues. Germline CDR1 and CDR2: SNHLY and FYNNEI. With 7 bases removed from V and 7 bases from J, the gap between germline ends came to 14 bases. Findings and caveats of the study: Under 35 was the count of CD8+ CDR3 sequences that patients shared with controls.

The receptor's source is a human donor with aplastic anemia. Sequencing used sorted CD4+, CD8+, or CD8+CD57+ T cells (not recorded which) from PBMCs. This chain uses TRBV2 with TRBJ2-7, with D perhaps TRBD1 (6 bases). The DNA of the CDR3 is TGTGCCAGCACCCTGCAACAGGGAGAGCAGTACTTC. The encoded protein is CASTLQQGEQYF.